This is a list of T cell receptor beta chains from one sample in a study of technical replicates of blood from a few donors. The data were produced by immunoSEQ multiplex PCR, yet TCRdb's version contains in-frame clones alone and is incomplete. The sample records roughly 83,000 clones, more than 80% being singletons. Material: T cells isolated from PBMCs. The receptors were sampled from a human donor in good health. CDR3s leave out the opening cysteine and the closing phenylalanine or tryptophan.

>TRBV19
ASSALQGGDTQY
>TRBV28
ASSLWTSGMSLEDTQY
>TRBV6-1
ASSEAYSNYGYT
>TRBV4-2
ASSQEITQNYGYT
>TRBV6-1
ASSEVVSSSGNTIY
>TRBV29-1
SVEEVGYEQY
>TRBV9
ASSGTGVDGYT
>TRBV12-2
AGPQVKEKLF
>TRBV14
ASSRGEETQY
>TRBV7-2
ASSLWTGVSYGYT
>TRBV25-1
ASSQRGWETQY
>TRBV19
ASSFGESSFYEQY
>TRBV7-2
ASSTRTGGLGKLF
>TRBV15
ATSREPGLHSDEQF
>TRBV6-6
ASRGSVYATYEQY
>TRBV27
ASSPQFSSYNEQF
>TRBV5-4
ASSLAGVNRVGKYGYT
>TRBV27
ASSKGQGAGRNTEAF
>TRBV5-1
ASSPRTSGSFWHEQF
>TRBV28
ASSPRLAGQQETQY
>TRBV7-2
ASSLGASGINEQF